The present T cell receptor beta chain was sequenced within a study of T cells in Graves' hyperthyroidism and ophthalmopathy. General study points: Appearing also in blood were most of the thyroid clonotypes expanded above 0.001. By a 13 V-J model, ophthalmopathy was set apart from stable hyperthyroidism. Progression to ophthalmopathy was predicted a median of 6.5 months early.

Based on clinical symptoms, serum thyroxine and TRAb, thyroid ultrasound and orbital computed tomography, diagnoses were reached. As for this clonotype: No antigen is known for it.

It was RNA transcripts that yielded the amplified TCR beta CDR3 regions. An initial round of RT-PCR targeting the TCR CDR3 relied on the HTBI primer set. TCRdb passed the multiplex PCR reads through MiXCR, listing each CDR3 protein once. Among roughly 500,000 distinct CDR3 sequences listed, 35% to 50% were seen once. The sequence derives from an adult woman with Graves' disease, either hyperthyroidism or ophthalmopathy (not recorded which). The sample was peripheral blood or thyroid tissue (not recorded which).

CDR3 coding DNA: TGCAGTGGGGGACAGGTGGTGAACACTGAAGCTTTCTTT. Its translation is CSGGQVVNTEAFF. The chain couples TRBV20-1 to TRBJ1-1; 8 nucleotides agree with TRBD1. The germline V gene has CDR1 DFQATT and CDR2 SNEGSKA (reference sequence). The V gene end was trimmed by 7 bases and the J gene end by 0 bases; junction bases not matched to a gene: 4. The CDR3 covers 13 residues.